This T cell receptor (beta chain) emerged from a study of blood T cell repertoires in COVID-19. Study in general: The samples span acute and convalescent COVID-19 from the United States, Italy and Spain.

Clones were sequenced by immunoSEQ multiplex PCR, and TCRdb holds only the in-frame ones, with some missing. The table has approximately 250,000 clones, 88% seen once. Those enrolled, adults aged 18 to 89 years, came from 25 or so US areas. Each exposed participant met a COVID-19 case in the 2 weeks preceding study entry. Sample: PBMCs or T cells enriched from blood (not recorded which). The clonotype was recovered from a woman aged 40-49 years who had been exposed to COVID-19.

The CDR3 DNA follows: TGTGCCAGCAGCTTAGACTTCACCGGGGAGCTGTTTTTT. It translates to CASSLDFTGELFF. This chain connects TRBV7-3 to TRBJ2-2; unclear D gene. V gave up 2 bases and J gave up 4 bases, with 5 bases separating them. The CDR3 contains 13 residues. Germline loops: CDR1 SGHTA, CDR2 FQGTGA.